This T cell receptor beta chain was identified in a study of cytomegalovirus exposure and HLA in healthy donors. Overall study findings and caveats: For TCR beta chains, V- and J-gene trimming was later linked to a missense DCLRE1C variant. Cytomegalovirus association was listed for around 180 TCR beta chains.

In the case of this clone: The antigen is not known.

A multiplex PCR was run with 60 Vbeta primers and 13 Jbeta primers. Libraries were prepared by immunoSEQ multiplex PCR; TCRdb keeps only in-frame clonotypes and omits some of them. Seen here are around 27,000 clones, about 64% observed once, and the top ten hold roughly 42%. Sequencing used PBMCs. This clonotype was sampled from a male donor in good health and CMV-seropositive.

The CDR3: CASSLVALAAGQYF. The CDR3 region has the DNA TGTGCCAGCAGCTTAGTCGCCCTGGCGGCCGGTCAGTACTTC. The chain links TRBV11-2 to TRBJ2-5; D is ambiguous. V was clipped by 1 base and J by 11 bases, with 17 bases between them. Looked up from germline, CDR1 is SGHAT and CDR2 is FQNNGV. The CDR3 contains 14 residues.